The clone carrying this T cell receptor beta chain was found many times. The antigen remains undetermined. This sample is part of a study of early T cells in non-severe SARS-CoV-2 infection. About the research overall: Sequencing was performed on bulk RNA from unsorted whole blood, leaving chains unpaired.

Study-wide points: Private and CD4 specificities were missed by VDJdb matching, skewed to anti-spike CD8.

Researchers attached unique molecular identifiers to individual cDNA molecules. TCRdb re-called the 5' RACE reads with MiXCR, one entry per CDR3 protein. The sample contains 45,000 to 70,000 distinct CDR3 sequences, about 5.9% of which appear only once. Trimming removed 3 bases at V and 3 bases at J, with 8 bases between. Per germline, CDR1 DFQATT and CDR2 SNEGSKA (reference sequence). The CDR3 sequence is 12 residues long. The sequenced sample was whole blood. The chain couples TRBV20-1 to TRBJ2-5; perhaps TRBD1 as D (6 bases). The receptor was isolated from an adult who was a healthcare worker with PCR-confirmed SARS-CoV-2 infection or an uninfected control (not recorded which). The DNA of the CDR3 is TGCAGTGCTAGCCAGGGGAAAGAGACCCAGTACTTC. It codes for CSASQGKETQYF.